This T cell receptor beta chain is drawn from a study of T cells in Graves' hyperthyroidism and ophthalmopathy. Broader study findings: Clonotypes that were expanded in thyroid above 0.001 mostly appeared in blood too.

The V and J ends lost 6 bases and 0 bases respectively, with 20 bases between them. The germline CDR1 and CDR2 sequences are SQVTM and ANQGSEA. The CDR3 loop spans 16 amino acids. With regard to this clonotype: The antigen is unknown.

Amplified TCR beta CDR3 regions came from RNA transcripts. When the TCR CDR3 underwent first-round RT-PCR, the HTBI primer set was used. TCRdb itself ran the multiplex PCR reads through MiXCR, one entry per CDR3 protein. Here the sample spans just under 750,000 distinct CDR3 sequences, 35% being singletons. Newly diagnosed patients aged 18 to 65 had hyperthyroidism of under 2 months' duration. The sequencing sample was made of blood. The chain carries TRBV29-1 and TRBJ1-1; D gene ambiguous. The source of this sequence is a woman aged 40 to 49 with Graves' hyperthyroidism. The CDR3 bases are TGCAGCGTCCTTACATCCCGGACCCTTATGAACACTGAAGCTTTCTTT. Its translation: CSVLTSRTLMNTEAFF.